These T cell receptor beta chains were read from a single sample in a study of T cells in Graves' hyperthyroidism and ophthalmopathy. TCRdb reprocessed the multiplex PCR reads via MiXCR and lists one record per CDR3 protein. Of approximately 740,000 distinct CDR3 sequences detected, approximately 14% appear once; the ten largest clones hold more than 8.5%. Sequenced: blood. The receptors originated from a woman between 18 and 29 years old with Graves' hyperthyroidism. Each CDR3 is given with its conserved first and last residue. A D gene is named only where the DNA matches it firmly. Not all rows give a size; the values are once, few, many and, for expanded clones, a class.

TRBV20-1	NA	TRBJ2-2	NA	CSASPGPNTGELFF	TGCAGTGCTTCTCCGGGACCCAACACCGGGGAGCTGTTTTTT
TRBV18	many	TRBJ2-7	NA	CASAPQATYEQYF	TGTGCCAGCGCACCCCAGGCAACCTACGAGCAGTACTTC
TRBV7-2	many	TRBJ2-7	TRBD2	CASSQRGTRVGGASYEQYF	TGTGCCAGCAGCCAACGCGGCACTAGGGTCGGGGGGGCCTCCTACGAGCAGTACTTC
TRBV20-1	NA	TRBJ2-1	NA	CSARDIRGVNEQFF	TGCAGTGCTAGAGATATTCGAGGGGTCAATGAGCAGTTCTTC
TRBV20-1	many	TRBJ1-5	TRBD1	CSARASTGGYQPQHF	TGCAGTGCTAGAGCCTCGACAGGGGGGTATCAGCCCCAGCATTTT
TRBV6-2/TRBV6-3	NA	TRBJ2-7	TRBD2	CASSVALAGDDEQYF	TGTGCCAGCAGTGTCGCACTAGCGGGAGACGACGAGCAGTACTTC
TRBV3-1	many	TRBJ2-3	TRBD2	CASSQDFTSGREYETDTQYF	TGTGCCAGCAGCCAAGATTTTACTAGCGGGAGAGAGTACGAGACAGATACGCAGTATTTT
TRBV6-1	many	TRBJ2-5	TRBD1	CASRTGQKQETQYF	TGTGCCAGCAGGACGGGACAGAAGCAAGAGACCCAGTACTTC
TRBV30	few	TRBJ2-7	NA	CAWNLGPSGEQYF	TGTGCCTGGAACTTAGGCCCCTCCGGCGAGCAGTACTTC
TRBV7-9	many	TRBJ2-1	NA	CASSLADQSEQFF	TGTGCCAGCAGCTTAGCAGACCAGAGTGAGCAGTTCTTC
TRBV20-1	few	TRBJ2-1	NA	CSAGGNEQFF	TGCAGTGCTGGGGGAAATGAGCAGTTCTTC
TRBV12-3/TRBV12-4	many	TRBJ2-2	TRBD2	CASRPSGVNTGELFF	TGTGCCAGCAGACCTAGCGGGGTGAACACCGGGGAGCTGTTTTTT
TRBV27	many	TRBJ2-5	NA	CASSDGTRGSQETQYF	TGTGCCAGCAGTGATGGGACCCGAGGATCCCAAGAGACCCAGTACTTC
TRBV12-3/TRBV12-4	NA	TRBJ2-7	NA	CASNRFGQAYEQYF	TGTGCCAGCAATCGTTTCGGTCAGGCCTACGAGCAGTACTTC
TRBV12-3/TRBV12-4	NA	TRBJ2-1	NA	CASKSGTPETYNEQFF	TGTGCCAGTAAATCCGGGACCCCCGAGACCTACAATGAGCAGTTCTTC
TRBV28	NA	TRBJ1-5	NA	CASSPDPGAGQPQHF	TGTGCCAGCAGCCCGGATCCAGGGGCAGGTCAGCCCCAGCATTTT
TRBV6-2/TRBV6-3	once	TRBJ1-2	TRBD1	CASSAGQGIENYGYTF	TGTGCCAGCAGCGCGGGACAGGGGATCGAGAACTATGGCTACACCTTC
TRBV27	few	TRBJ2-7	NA	CASSPYSTVYEQYF	TGTGCCAGCAGTCCCTATTCGACAGTTTACGAGCAGTACTTC
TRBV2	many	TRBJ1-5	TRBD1	CASSGGTGTVQPQHF	TGTGCCAGCAGTGGTGGGACAGGCACGGTTCAGCCCCAGCATTTT
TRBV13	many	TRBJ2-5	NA	CASSFGPLGTQYF	TGTGCCAGCAGCTTCGGGCCCCTCGGGACCCAGTACTTC
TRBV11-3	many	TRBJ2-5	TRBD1	CASSSETGQETQYF	TGTGCCAGCAGCTCCGAGACAGGGCAGGAGACCCAGTACTTC
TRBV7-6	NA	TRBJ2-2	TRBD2	CASSPGLAGVTGTGELFF	TGTGCCAGCAGCCCGGGACTAGCGGGAGTTACGGGCACCGGGGAGCTGTTTTTT
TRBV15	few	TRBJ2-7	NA	CASSDTIYYEQYF	TGTGCCAGCTCGGACACGATATACTACGAGCAGTACTTC
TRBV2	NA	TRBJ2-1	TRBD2	CASIAGGAPNEQFF	TGTGCCAGCATAGCCGGGGGGGCCCCCAATGAGCAGTTCTTC
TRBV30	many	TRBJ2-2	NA	CASRGGTWNTGELFF	TGTGCCTCACGCGGAGGGACATGGAACACCGGGGAGCTGTTTTTT
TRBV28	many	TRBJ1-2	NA	CASSFYQANYGYTF	TGTGCCAGCAGTTTTTATCAGGCTAACTATGGCTACACCTTC
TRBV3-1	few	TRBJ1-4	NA	CASSQVTQGDEKLFF	TGTGCCAGCAGCCAAGTGACACAGGGAGACGAAAAACTGTTTTTT